This TCR beta chain was observed in a study of regulatory T cells in long-lasting Graves disease. Study-level results: The TCR repertoire of persistent Graves' patients was less diverse than that of newly diagnosed ones. Study of thyroid tissue was not done, with only peripheral blood studied.

Time point reported: newly diagnosed GD, antithyroid drugs for less than 3 months. PBMC RNA served as the TCR library source. Graves' disease diagnosis relied on American Thyroid Association guidelines. According to the study, TCR beta libraries were built with iRepertoire HTBI primers and CDR3-region Arm-PCR. TCRdb re-called the multiplex PCR reads through MiXCR, storing one row per CDR3 protein. The data hold hundreds of thousands of distinct CDR3 sequences, with about 16% observed a single time. V lost 8 bases to trimming and J lost 2 bases, with 13 bases between them. Germline V gives CDR1 MNHNS, CDR2 SASEGT. The CDR3 contains 15 residues. This clonotype came up many times. What it binds is not known. Another study also made use of these data, one on T cells in Graves' hyperthyroidism and ophthalmopathy. This second study says: When the TCR CDR3 underwent first-round RT-PCR, the HTBI primer set was used.

The clonotype originates from a woman aged 30 to 39 with Graves disease. Sequencing was performed on peripheral blood mononuclear cells (PBMCs), taken at new diagnosis, from a patient treated with antithyroid drugs. The chain links TRBV6-1 to TRBJ2-6, with D possibly being TRBD1 or TRBD2 (5 bases each). For the CDR3, the DNA is TGTGCCAGCGCCCCTTGGGGGACTGGGGCCAACGTCCTGACTTTC. The encoded protein is CASAPWGTGANVLTF.